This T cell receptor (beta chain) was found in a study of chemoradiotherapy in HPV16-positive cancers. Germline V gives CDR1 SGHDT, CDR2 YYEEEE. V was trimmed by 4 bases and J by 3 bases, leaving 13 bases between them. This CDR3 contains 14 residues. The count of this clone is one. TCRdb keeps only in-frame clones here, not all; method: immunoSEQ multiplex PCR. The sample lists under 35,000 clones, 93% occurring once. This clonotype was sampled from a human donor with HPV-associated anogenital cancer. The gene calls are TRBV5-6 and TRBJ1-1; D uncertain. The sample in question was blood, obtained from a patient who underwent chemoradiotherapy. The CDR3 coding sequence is TGTGCCAGCAGCCTCAGAAAGGCGGACACTGAAGCTTTCTTT. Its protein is CASSLRKADTEAFF.